This T cell receptor beta chain was profiled in a study of chemoradiotherapy in HPV16-positive cancers. Across the study: Candidate HPV-specific T-cell clones and common TCR motifs came from functional assays in two HPV16-positive patients.

The CDR3 runs to 12 residues. Germline V gene sequence: CDR1 SGHTA, CDR2 FQGNSA. V lost 2 bases to trimming and J lost 8 bases, with 9 bases between them. Over chemoradiotherapy, repertoires were sampled more than once. Whole-study findings and limits: HPV-specific T cells were functionally defined from only a couple of HPV16-positive patients. Non-HPV-specific T cells did not expand in tumors during treatment, whereas candidate HPV-specific clones and E7-related motifs did.

Repertoires were generated with immunoSEQ multiplex PCR, while TCRdb's copy carries only in-frame clones and drops some. The sample has 5,000 to 6,500 clones, about three quarters seen once; the top ten hold 10% to 11%. Of note for this clone: The antigen is undetermined.

This specimen was collected from a patient who underwent chemoradiotherapy. The TCR was taken from a human donor with HPV-associated anogenital cancer. V and J are TRBV7-2 and TRBJ1-1; no firm D call. In nucleotides, the CDR3 is TGTGCCAGCAGCTTATTGGGTATAGAAGCTTTCTTT. Its protein is CASSLLGIEAFF. The complete variable domain, with remaining parts taken from reference TRBV7-2 and TRBJ1-1, reads GAGVSQSPSNKVTEKGKDVELRCDPISGHTALYWYRQSLGQGLEFLIYFQGNSAPDKSGLPSDRFSAERTGGSVSTLTIQRTQQEDSAVYLCASSLLGIEAFFGQGTRLTVV.